The 16 T cell receptor beta chains given below trace back to one sample, sequenced in a study of shared clonotypes between healthy human individuals. Assay: immunoSEQ multiplex PCR; the TCRdb copy retains only in-frame clones and omits some. The sample carries more than 1,200,000 clones, about 98.5% recorded once. The material sequenced was naive CD4+ T cells sorted from blood. Subset described: CD45RA+ positively selected. All receptors derive from a man aged 30 to 45 in good health.

V usage is TRBV7-9 and J usage is TRBJ2-3; 10 nucleotides align to TRBD1. V shed 5 bases and J 3 bases; nucleotides not matched to a gene: 5. The CDR3 covers 15 residues. Germline V gives CDR1 SEHNR, CDR2 FQNEAQ (reference sequence). As DNA, the CDR3 is TGTGCCAGCAGCCCCCGGACAGGGGGAACAGATACGCAGTATTTT. Translated, it gives CASSPRTGGTDTQYF. The full variable domain, rest sourced from reference TRBV7-9 and TRBJ2-3, is DTGVSQNPRHKITKRGQNVTFRCDPISEHNRLYWYRQTLGQGPEFLTYFQNEAQLEKSRLLSDRFSAERPKGSFSTLEIQRTEQGDSAMYLCASSPRTGGTDTQYFGPGTRLTVL.

The chain combines TRBV5-4 with TRBJ1-1, with unresolved D. Germline-derived CDR1 and CDR2 are SGHNT and YYREEE (reference sequence). The CDR3 is made up of 14 amino acids. The V gene lost 0 bases and the J gene lost 2 bases, with 8 bases spanning the gap. The CDR3 DNA reads as TGTGCCAGCAGCTTGGAGGCGAGCAACACTGAAGCTTTCTTT. Protein sequence: CASSLEASNTEAFF.

The V and J genes are TRBV15 and TRBJ1-2, with D tentatively TRBD1 (5 bases). Germline V gene sequence: CDR1 LNHNV, CDR2 YYDKDF (reference sequence). Trimming removed 0 bases at V and 2 bases at J, with 10 bases between. There are 15 residues in the CDR3. The CDR3 nucleotides are TGTGCCACCAGCAGAGATCTCCCAGGGAACTATGGCTACACCTTC. Translation: CATSRDLPGNYGYTF.

The chain links TRBV5-6 to TRBJ1-3; D is ambiguous. CDR1 SGHDT and CDR2 YYEEEE come from the germline V gene. This CDR3 is 19 amino acids long. The germline V and J ends were trimmed by 1 base and 0 bases, with 20 bases remaining between them. The CDR3 here is CASSLRFIAAVTSGNTIYF. In nucleotides, the CDR3 is TGTGCCAGCAGCTTGCGGTTTATTGCCGCAGTCACCTCTGGAAACACCATATATTTT.

V is TRBV7-8 and J is TRBJ2-5; 10 bases are a match to TRBD2. CDR3 length: 16 residues. V dropped 5 bases and J dropped 4; count of bases not matched to a gene: 10. Germline CDR1 and CDR2: SGHVS and FQNEAQ. The CDR3 DNA reads TGTGCCAGCAGCCATGGTCGGACTAGCGGATTAGAGACCCAGTACTTC. As protein: CASSHGRTSGLETQYF.

This clone came up once. The chain carries TRBV5-1 and TRBJ1-1, with no clear D. The germline V gene has CDR1 SGHRS and CDR2 YFSETQ. The CDR3 contains 13 residues. The V end lost 4 bases, the J end lost 4 bases, and 11 bases lay between the germline ends. Here the CDR3 reads CASSQRAATEAFF. DNA of the CDR3: TGCGCCAGCAGCCAGAGGGCGGCCACTGAAGCTTTCTTT.

The genes are TRBV5-1 and TRBJ2-7, with TRBD2 identical over 12 bases. The CDR3 has 17 amino acids. Germline V gene lookup returns CDR1 SGHRS and CDR2 YFSETQ. With V trimmed by 0 bases and J by 0 bases, 4 bases remained unmatched. The CDR3 protein is CASSLELAGGTSYEQYF. CDR3 in DNA: TGCGCCAGCAGCTTGGAACTAGCGGGAGGTACCTCCTACGAGCAGTACTTC.

This sequence joins TRBV19 and TRBJ2-2; D may be TRBD2 (5 bases). CDR3 length: 18 amino acids. The germline V and J ends were trimmed by 4 bases and 0 bases, with 18 bases remaining between them. Germline V CDR1 and CDR2: LNHDA, SQIVND (reference sequence). The CDR3 sequence: CASSSRRTEYPNTGELFF. In DNA form, the CDR3 reads TGTGCCAGTAGTAGCAGGAGGACGGAATACCCGAACACCGGGGAGCTGTTTTTT.

CDR3 sequence: CATSRGTGTANYNEQFF. The CDR3 nucleotides read TGTGCCACCAGCAGAGGTACCGGGACAGCTAATTACAATGAGCAGTTCTTC. The V and J genes are TRBV15 and TRBJ2-1; 7 nucleotides align to TRBD1. There are 17 residues in the CDR3. The ends lost 1 base at V and 4 bases at J; junction bases unmatched: 10. Germline-derived CDR1 and CDR2 are LNHNV and YYDKDF (reference sequence). Combining the CDR3 with reference TRBV15 and TRBJ2-1 gives the whole variable domain DAMVIQNPRYQVTQFGKPVTLSCSQTLNHNVMYWYQQKSSQAPKLLFHYYDKDFNNEADTPDNFQSRRPNTSFCFLDIRSPGLGDTAMYLCATSRGTGTANYNEQFFGPGTRLTVL.

The chain carries TRBV11-3 and TRBJ2-6; 12 nucleotides match TRBD1. Germline CDR1 reads SGHNT; CDR2 reads YENEEA. This CDR3 is 17 amino acids long. The ends lost 5 bases at V and 2 bases at J; junction bases unmatched: 4. The chain's CDR3 is CASSPGTGGAGANVLTF. The CDR3 DNA reads TGTGCCAGCAGCCCCGGGACAGGGGGCGCTGGGGCCAACGTCCTGACTTTC.

The chain employs TRBV5-4 and TRBJ2-7; 7 bases are shared with TRBD1. This CDR3 is 15 amino acids long. Germline assignment: CDR1 SGHNT and CDR2 YYREEE (reference sequence). Germline trimming cut 0 bases from V and 5 bases from J; bases unmatched to any gene: 8. CDR3 in amino acids: CASSLASGGRHEQYF. The CDR3 DNA reads as TGTGCCAGCAGCTTGGCGTCAGGGGGTAGGCACGAGCAGTACTTC.

This chain uses TRBV6-5 with TRBJ2-3; D uncertain. Germline V gene lookup returns CDR1 MNHEY and CDR2 SVGAGI. The V and J ends lost 4 bases and 0 bases respectively, with 11 bases between them. This CDR3 region has 15 residues. As DNA, the CDR3 is TGTGCCAGCAGTTTTCTCCGCCCAAGCACAGATACGCAGTATTTT. Translated, it gives CASSFLRPSTDTQYF.

V and J are TRBV11-2 and TRBJ2-3; TRBD2 matches at 7 bases. V dropped 4 bases and J dropped 0; count of bases not matched to a gene: 7. Germline V lookup: CDR1 SGHAT, CDR2 FQNNGV. The CDR3 spans 16 residues. CDR3 residues: CASSYHSGSSTDTQYF. The CDR3 region has the DNA TGTGCCAGCAGCTACCATAGCGGGTCGAGCACAGATACGCAGTATTTT.

The chain joins TRBV7-3 to TRBJ2-2; possibly TRBD2 for D (5 bases). The germline gives CDR1 SGHTA, CDR2 FQGTGA. The CDR3 is made up of 15 amino acids. V was trimmed by 2 bases and J by 7 bases, leaving 14 bases between them. The CDR3 sequence is CASSLAGQAVGELFF. The CDR3 region has the DNA TGTGCCAGCAGCTTAGCGGGTCAGGCCGTCGGGGAGCTGTTTTTT.

This chain joins TRBV7-9 and TRBJ2-1, with D possibly matching TRBD2 (5 bases). The V end was cut by 6 bases, the J end by 12 bases, with 12 bases between. CDR1 is SEHNR and CDR2 is FQNEAQ in the germline V gene (reference sequence). The CDR3 is 11 amino acids. CDR3 sequence (DNA): TGTGCCAGCAGTCGGGAATTACGGCAGTTCTTC. Translating it yields CASSRELRQFF.

This sequence joins TRBV5-1 and TRBJ2-6; perhaps TRBD1 as D (6 bases). The CDR3 consists of 17 residues. Germline CDR1 SGHRS, CDR2 YFSETQ. V shed 2 bases and J shed 14 bases, with 26 bases lying between them. The CDR3 spells CASSLRSHREIFFILTF. CDR3 bases: TGCGCCAGCAGCTTACGAAGCCACAGGGAAATCTTTTTCATCCTGACTTTC.